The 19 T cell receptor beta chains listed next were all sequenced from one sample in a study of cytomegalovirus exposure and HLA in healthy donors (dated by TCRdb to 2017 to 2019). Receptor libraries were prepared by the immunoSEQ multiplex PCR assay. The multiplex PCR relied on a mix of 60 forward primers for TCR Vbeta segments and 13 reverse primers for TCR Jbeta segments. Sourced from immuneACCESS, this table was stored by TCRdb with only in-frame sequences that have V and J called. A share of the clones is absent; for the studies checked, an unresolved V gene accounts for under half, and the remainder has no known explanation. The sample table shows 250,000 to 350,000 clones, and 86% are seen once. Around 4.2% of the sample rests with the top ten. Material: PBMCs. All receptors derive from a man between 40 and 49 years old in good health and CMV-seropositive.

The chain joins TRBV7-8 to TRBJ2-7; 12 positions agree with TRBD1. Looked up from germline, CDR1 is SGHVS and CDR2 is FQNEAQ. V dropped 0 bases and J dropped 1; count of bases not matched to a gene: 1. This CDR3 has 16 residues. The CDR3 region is CASSLAGQGASYEQYF. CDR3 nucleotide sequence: TGTGCCAGCAGCTTAGCGGGACAGGGGGCTTCCTACGAGCAGTACTTC. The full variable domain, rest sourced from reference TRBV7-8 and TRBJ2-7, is GAGVSQSPRYKVAKRGQDVALRCDPISGHVSLFWYQQALGQGPEFLTYFQNEAQLDKSGLPSDRFFAERPEGSVSTLKIQRTQQEDSAVYLCASSLAGQGASYEQYFGPGTRLTVT.

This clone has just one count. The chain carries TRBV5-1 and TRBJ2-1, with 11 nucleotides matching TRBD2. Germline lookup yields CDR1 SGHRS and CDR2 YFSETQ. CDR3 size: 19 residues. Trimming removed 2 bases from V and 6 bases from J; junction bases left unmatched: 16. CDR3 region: CASSFGVAGGPKFSNEQFF. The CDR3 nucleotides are TGCGCCAGCAGCTTCGGGGTAGCGGGAGGGCCCAAATTTAGCAATGAGCAGTTCTTC.

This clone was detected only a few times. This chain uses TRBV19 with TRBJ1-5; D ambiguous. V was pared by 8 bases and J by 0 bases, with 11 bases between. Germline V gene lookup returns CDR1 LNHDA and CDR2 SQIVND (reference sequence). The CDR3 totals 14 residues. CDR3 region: CASGELNSNQPQHF. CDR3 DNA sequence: TGTGCCAGTGGAGAGCTAAATAGCAATCAGCCCCAGCATTTT.

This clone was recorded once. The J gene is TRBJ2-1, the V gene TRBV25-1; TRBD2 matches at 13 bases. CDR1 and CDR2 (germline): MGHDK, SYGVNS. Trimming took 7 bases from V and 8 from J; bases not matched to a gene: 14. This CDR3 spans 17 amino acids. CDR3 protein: CASTPSPGTSGEDEQFF. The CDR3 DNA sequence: TGTGCCAGCACACCTAGCCCCGGGACTAGCGGGGAGGATGAGCAGTTCTTC. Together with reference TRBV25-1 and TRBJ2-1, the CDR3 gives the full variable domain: EADIYQTPRYLVIGTGKKITLECSQTMGHDKMYWYQQDPGMELHLIHYSYGVNSTEKGDLSSESTVSRIRTEHFPLTLESARPSHTSQYLCASTPSPGTSGEDEQFFGPGTRLTVL.

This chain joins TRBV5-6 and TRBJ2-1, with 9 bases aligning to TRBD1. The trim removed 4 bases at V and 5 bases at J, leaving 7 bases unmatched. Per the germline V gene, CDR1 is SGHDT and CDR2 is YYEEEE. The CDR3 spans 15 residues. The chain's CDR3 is CASSLWTGANNEQFF. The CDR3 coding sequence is TGTGCCAGCAGCCTATGGACAGGGGCAAACAATGAGCAGTTCTTC.

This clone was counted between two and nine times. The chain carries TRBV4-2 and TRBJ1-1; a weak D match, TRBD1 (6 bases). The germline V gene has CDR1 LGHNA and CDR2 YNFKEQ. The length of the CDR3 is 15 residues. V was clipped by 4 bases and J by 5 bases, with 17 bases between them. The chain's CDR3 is CASSPERTALTEAFF. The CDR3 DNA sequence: TGTGCCAGCAGCCCGGAGCGGACAGCCCTAACTGAAGCTTTCTTT.

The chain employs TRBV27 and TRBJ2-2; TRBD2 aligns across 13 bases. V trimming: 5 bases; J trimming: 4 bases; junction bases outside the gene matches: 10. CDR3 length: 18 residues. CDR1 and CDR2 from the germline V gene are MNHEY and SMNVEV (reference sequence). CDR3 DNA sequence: TGTGCCAGCAGTAACACGAGACTAGCGGGAGGACTCACCGGGGAGCTGTTTTTT. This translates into CASSNTRLAGGLTGELFF.

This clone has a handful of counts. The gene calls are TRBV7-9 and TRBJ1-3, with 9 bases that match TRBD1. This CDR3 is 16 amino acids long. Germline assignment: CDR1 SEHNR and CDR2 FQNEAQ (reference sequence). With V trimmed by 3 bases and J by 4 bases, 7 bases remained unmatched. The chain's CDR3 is CASSLGGQGPGNTIYF. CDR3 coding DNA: TGTGCCAGCAGCTTGGGGGGACAGGGCCCAGGAAACACCATATATTTT.

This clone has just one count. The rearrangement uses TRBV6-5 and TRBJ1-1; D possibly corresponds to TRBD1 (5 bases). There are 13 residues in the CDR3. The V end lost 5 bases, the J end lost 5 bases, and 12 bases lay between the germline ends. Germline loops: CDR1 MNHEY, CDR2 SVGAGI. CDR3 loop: CASSVFRGTEAFF. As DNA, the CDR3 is TGTGCCAGCAGTGTCTTTCGGGGGACTGAAGCTTTCTTT.

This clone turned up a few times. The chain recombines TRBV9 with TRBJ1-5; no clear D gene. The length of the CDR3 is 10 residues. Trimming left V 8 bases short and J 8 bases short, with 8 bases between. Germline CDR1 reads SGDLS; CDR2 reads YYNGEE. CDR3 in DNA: TGTGCCAGGGAGGAAAAGCCCCAGCATTTT. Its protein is CAREEKPQHF.

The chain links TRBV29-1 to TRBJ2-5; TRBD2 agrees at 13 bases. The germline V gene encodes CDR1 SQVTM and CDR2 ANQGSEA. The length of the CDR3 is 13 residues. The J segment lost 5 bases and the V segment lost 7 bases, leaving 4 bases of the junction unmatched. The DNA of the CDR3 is TGCAGCGCAGGGACTAGCGGGACGGAGACCCAGTACTTC. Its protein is CSAGTSGTETQYF. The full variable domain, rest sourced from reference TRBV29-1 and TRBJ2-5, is SAVISQKPSRDICQRGTSLTIQCQVDSQVTMMFWYRQQPGQSLTLIATANQGSEATYESGFVIDKFPISRPNLTFSTLTVSNMSPEDSSIYLCSAGTSGTETQYFGPGTRLLVL.

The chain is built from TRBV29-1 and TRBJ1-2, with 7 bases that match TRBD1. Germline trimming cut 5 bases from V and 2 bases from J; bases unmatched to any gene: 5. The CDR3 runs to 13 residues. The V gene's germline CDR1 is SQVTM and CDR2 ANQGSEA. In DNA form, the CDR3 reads TGCAGCGTTTTCAGGGGACAGAACTATGGCTACACCTTC. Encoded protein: CSVFRGQNYGYTF.

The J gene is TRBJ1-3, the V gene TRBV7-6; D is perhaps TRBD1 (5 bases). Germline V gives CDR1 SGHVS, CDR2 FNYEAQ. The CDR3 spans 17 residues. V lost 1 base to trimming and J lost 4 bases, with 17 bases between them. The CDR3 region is CASSLEAAEDRGNTIYF. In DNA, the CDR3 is TGTGCCAGCAGCTTAGAGGCGGCTGAAGACAGAGGAAACACCATATATTTT.

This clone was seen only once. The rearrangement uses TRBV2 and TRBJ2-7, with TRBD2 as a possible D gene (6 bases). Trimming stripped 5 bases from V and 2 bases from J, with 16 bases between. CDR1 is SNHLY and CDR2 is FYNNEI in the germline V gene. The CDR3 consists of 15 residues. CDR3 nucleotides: TGTGCCAGCAGTTCTCTGGCGGGACCTACCTACGAGCAGTACTTC. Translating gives CASSSLAGPTYEQYF. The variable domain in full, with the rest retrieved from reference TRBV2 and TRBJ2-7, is EPEVTQTPSHQVTQMGQEVILRCVPISNHLYFYWYRQILGQKVEFLVSFYNNEISEKSEIFDDQFSVERPDGSNFTLKIRSTKLEDSAMYFCASSSLAGPTYEQYFGPGTRLTVT.

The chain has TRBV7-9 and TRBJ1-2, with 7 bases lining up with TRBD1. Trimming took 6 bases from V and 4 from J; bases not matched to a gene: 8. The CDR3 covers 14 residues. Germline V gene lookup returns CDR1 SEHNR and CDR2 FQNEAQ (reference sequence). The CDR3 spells CASRGQGVVYGYTF. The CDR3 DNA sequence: TGTGCCAGCAGGGGCCAGGGGGTTGTCTATGGCTACACCTTC.

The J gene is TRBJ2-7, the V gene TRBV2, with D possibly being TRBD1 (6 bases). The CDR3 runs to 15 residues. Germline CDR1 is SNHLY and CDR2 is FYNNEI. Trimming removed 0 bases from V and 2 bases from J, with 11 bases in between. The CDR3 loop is CASSEAGQGTYEQYF. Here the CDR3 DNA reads TGTGCCAGCAGTGAAGCGGGCCAGGGGACCTACGAGCAGTACTTC.

The CDR3 DNA is TGTGCCAGCAGTATCGGCGGGAGAGACGCCTACGAGCAGTACTTC. Encoded protein: CASSIGGRDAYEQYF. The rearrangement uses TRBV28 and TRBJ2-7; 7 bases align to TRBD2. The J segment lost 2 bases and the V segment lost 5 bases, leaving 9 bases of the junction unmatched. The germline CDR1 and CDR2 sequences are MDHEN and SYDVKM. This CDR3 is 15 amino acids long.

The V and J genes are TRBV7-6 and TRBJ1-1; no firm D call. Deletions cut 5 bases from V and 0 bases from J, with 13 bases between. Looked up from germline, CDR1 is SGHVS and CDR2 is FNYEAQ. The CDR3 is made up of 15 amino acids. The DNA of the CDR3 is TGTGCCAGCAGCGACCGTGGAGGGCTGAACACTGAAGCTTTCTTT. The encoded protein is CASSDRGGLNTEAFF.

The CDR3 reads CASTSGTSYQETQYF. Written as DNA, the CDR3 is TGTGCCAGCACCTCCGGGACTAGCTACCAAGAGACCCAGTACTTC. This rearrangement joins TRBV25-1 to TRBJ2-5; 9 bases agree with TRBD2. V lost 7 bases to trimming and J lost 0 bases; unmatched junction nucleotides: 6. The CDR3 sequence is 15 residues long. Germline-derived CDR1 and CDR2 are MGHDK and SYGVNS.